This TCR beta chain was sequenced during a study of T cell repertoires in cytomegalovirus infection. At the level of the study: Public signatures in TCR beta pointed to CMV infection and matching HLA type.

One entry per CDR3 protein results from TCRdb running MiXCR on the reads. The sample holds roughly 630,000 distinct CDR3 sequences, roughly a quarter seen once. Study findings and constraints: Frequencies of public TCR beta families were cumulated, and this identified carriers of CMV plus the relevant HLA. CMV-specific TCR beta clonotypes restricted by HLA-C dominated the ex vivo response.

This CDR3 is 16 amino acids long. The V gene's germline CDR1 is MNHEY and CDR2 SMNVEV (reference sequence). V gave up 3 bases and J gave up 4 bases; unmatched junction bases: 10. On this clonotype: Antigen specificity is unknown.

This chain links TRBV27 with TRBJ2-5; 8 bases match TRBD1. Sequenced: CD8+ T cells from PBMCs. The TCR originated in a human donor in good health (CMV status not recorded). Some clones in this sample may be carry-over from other donors' samples. The CDR3 DNA follows: TGTGCCAGCAGTTTGACACGGGACAGGTTGCGAGAGACCCAGTACTTC. Protein: CASSLTRDRLRETQYF.